This T cell receptor (beta chain) is drawn from a study of blood T cell repertoires in COVID-19. About the study: Spain, Italy and the United States supplied samples that represented acute and convalescent COVID-19. Sample material is recorded as cDNA or gDNA derived from T cells, B-cell-depleted T cells, or PBMCs.

The authors' processing: Using reference gene primer amplification, nucleated cell counts were estimated. Measured with immunoSEQ multiplex PCR; TCRdb has only the in-frame clones, and not every one. V, J and clone size derive from that table, while D and trimming were established from the DNA sequence. The sample includes about 140,000 clones, about 77% of them seen just once. This clone was picked up one time. Germline assignment: CDR1 MDHEN and CDR2 SYDVKM. This CDR3 comprises 15 residues. Between the trimmed V and J ends, which lost 7 bases and 2 bases, there was a span of 18 bases. The origin of this receptor is a woman between 45 and 65 years old with active or convalescent COVID-19. This chain uses TRBV28 with TRBJ2-7; perhaps TRBD2 as D (5 bases). Sequences were obtained from peripheral blood. The CDR3 sequence: CASIPRGSPTYEQYF. The CDR3 DNA reads TGTGCCAGCATCCCTAGAGGGTCCCCTACCTACGAGCAGTACTTC.